This T cell receptor (beta chain) was profiled in a study of cytomegalovirus exposure and HLA in healthy donors. Primers included in the PCR were 60 Vbeta and 13 Jbeta primers. Method: immunoSEQ multiplex PCR; TCRdb's copy keeps in-frame clones and lacks some. The profile shows roughly 190,000 clones, around 75% of them singletons. The CDR3 has 13 amino acids. Germline values: CDR1 SGHTA, CDR2 FQGTGA. With 4 bases removed from V and 5 bases from J, the gap between germline ends came to 8 bases. The chain uses TRBV7-3 and TRBJ2-2; possibly TRBD1 for D (6 bases). This receptor was identified in a female donor in good health and CMV-seronegative. Sequences were obtained from PBMCs. The CDR3 protein is CASSSTGTGELFF. The CDR3 nucleotides read TGTGCCAGCAGCTCCACAGGGACCGGGGAGCTGTTTTTT.